The 20 T cell receptor beta chains presented below share a single source sample, sequenced in a study of T cell changes during pregnancy in multiple sclerosis. Sequencing was performed with immunoSEQ multiplex PCR; in TCRdb, only in-frame clones are kept and a portion is missing. Seen here are fewer than 90,000 clones, 94% observed once, and the top ten hold about 0.84%. The specimen comprised peripheral blood, sampled in the third trimester of pregnancy. The origin of the receptors is a female donor with multiple sclerosis, enrolled in a pregnancy study.

This chain uses TRBV5-1 with TRBJ1-4; 7 bases are shared with TRBD1. CDR3 length: 15 amino acids. V gave up 4 bases and J gave up 4 bases; unmatched junction bases: 7. CDR1 and CDR2 (germline): SGHRS, YFSETQ. CDR3 in amino acids: CASSPGTVINEKLFF. Here the CDR3 DNA reads TGCGCCAGCAGCCCTGGGACAGTCATTAATGAAAAACTGTTTTTT.

The sample holds one count of this clone. The V gene is TRBV7-9, the J gene TRBJ2-7; D perhaps matches TRBD1 (6 bases). The CDR3 length is 14 residues. Trimming removed 5 bases at V and 5 bases at J, with 16 bases between. Germline CDR1 reads SEHNR; CDR2 reads FQNEAQ (reference sequence). As DNA, the CDR3 is TGTGCCAGCAGCCCTAGGGGGACAAGCAACGAGCAGTACTTC. Its protein is CASSPRGTSNEQYF.

V usage is TRBV7-2 and J usage is TRBJ1-5; TRBD1 is a possible D gene (6 bases). Trimming took 5 bases from V and 7 from J, leaving 15 bases between them. CDR3 size: 14 residues. Germline-derived CDR1 and CDR2 are SGHTA and FQGNSA. CDR3 coding DNA: TGTGCCAGCAGCAGAAACAGGGTCGGGCAGCCCCAGCATTTT. Translating gives CASSRNRVGQPQHF.

Of note for this clone: The limits of the CDR3 on the DNA are not certain, so only TCRdb's listed CDR3 is given. V and J are TRBV21-1 and TRBJ1-2; TRBD1 reflects the table's D call only, with no check against the DNA. TRBV21-1 is annotated as a pseudogene. The CDR3 has 23 amino acids, counting both end residues. This chain's CDR3 is CASSKKGLGPCLFYGYTFYGYTF.

V gene TRBV28 combines with J gene TRBJ2-7; weak D call: TRBD1 (6 bases). The germline V and J ends were trimmed by 8 bases and 0 bases, with 8 bases remaining between them. Germline CDR1 MDHEN, CDR2 SYDVKM. This CDR3 has 12 residues. CDR3 coding DNA: TGTGCCAGCTGGGACACCTCCTACGAGCAGTACTTC. The encoded protein is CASWDTSYEQYF.

The V and J genes are TRBV28 and TRBJ1-5, with TRBD1 matching over 7 bases. The germline V gene encodes CDR1 MDHEN and CDR2 SYDVKM. The CDR3 consists of 16 residues. J gave up 4 bases and V 4 bases, and 10 bases lay outside the gene matches. The CDR3 nucleotides read TGTGCCAGCAGTTACCCGGGACAGCTACTTAATCAGCCCCAGCATTTT. It translates to CASSYPGQLLNQPQHF.

The CDR3 here is CASSHWTGTELFF. The CDR3 nucleotides read TGTGCCAGCAGCCACTGGACAGGGACGGAACTGTTTTTT. This chain links TRBV5-4 with TRBJ1-4; 8 bases match TRBD1. The CDR3 length is 13 residues. Germline CDR1 SGHNT, CDR2 YYREEE (reference sequence). V lost 4 bases, J lost 12 bases, and 8 bases stayed unmatched. The complete variable domain, with remaining parts taken from reference TRBV5-4 and TRBJ1-4, reads ETGVTQSPTHLIKTRGQQVTLRCSSQSGHNTVSWYQQALGQGPQFIFQYYREEENGRGNFPPRFSGLQFPNYSSELNVNALELDDSALYLCASSHWTGTELFFGSGTQLSVL.

The genes are TRBV30 and TRBJ2-7; TRBD1 aligns across 9 bases. The germline CDR1 and CDR2 sequences are GTSNPN and SVGIG (reference sequence). The CDR3 extends over 13 amino acids. J gave up 5 bases and V 1 base, and 3 bases lay outside the gene matches. This chain's CDR3 is CAWSGDRVNEQYF. In nucleotides, the CDR3 is TGTGCCTGGAGTGGGGACAGGGTCAACGAGCAGTACTTC. The entire variable domain, with the rest obtained from reference TRBV30 and TRBJ2-7, is as follows: SQTIHQWPATLVQPVGSPLSLECTVEGTSNPNLYWYRQAAGRGLQLLFYSVGIGQISSEVPQNLSASRPQDRQFILSSKKLLLSDSGFYLCAWSGDRVNEQYFGPGTRLTVT.

In its sample, this clone was seen once. This chain uses TRBV19 with TRBJ2-3, with 8 bases fitting TRBD2. CDR1 is LNHDA, CDR2 SQIVND, per germline (reference sequence). The V segment lost 6 bases and the J segment 4 bases; nucleotides outside the gene matches: 9. This CDR3 has 15 residues. Written as DNA, the CDR3 is TGTGCCAGTAGCCCAGACCGGACTAGCTCAGATACGCAGTATTTT. This sequence encodes CASSPDRTSSDTQYF.

The CDR3 loop is CASSPRGAGDTGELFF. In DNA form, the CDR3 reads TGCGCCAGCAGTCCACGGGGGGCAGGCGACACCGGGGAGCTGTTTTTT. The chain has TRBV10-1 and TRBJ2-2; D possibly corresponds to TRBD2 (7 bases). The CDR3 has 16 amino acids. The V and J ends lost 5 bases and 3 bases respectively, with 16 bases between them. CDR1 and CDR2 from the germline V gene are WNHNN and SYGVQD (reference sequence).

The rearrangement joins TRBV30 to TRBJ2-7; TRBD1 agrees at 7 bases. In germline, CDR1 is GTSNPN, CDR2 SVGIG (reference sequence). J gave up 2 bases and V 6 bases, and 25 bases lay outside the gene matches. This CDR3 spans 19 amino acids. The CDR3 here is CACGDRTILPHIFTYEQYF. CDR3 nucleotide sequence: TGTGCCTGTGGGGACAGAACTATCCTCCCACACATATTCACCTACGAGCAGTACTTC. Variable domain in full (rest from reference TRBV30 and TRBJ2-7): SQTIHQWPATLVQPVGSPLSLECTVEGTSNPNLYWYRQAAGRGLQLLFYSVGIGQISSEVPQNLSASRPQDRQFILSSKKLLLSDSGFYLCACGDRTILPHIFTYEQYFGPGTRLTVT.

The DNA for the CDR3 is TGCAGCGTTCAGCGCGGCTACAATGAGCAGTTCTTC. Protein sequence: CSVQRGYNEQFF. The rearrangement joins TRBV29-1 to TRBJ2-1; D unclear. The CDR3 runs 12 residues. Trimming removed 5 bases at V and 3 bases at J, with 8 bases between. Germline lookup yields CDR1 SQVTM and CDR2 ANQGSEA.

The genes are TRBV7-8 and TRBJ1-2, with 8 bases identical to TRBD1. In germline, CDR1 is SGHVS, CDR2 FQNEAQ. V was clipped by 5 bases and J by 1 base; unmatched bases: 6. This CDR3 is built from 15 residues. CDR3 loop: CASSQGQGLNYGYTF. Here the CDR3 DNA reads TGTGCCAGCAGCCAAGGACAGGGCCTTAACTATGGCTACACCTTC.

The rearrangement joins TRBV15 to TRBJ1-3; 7 positions match TRBD1. Germline loops: CDR1 LNHNV, CDR2 YYDKDF (reference sequence). The V gene end was trimmed by 11 bases and the J gene end by 0 bases; junction bases not matched to a gene: 7. This CDR3 comprises 14 residues. The CDR3 spells CAVGGSSSGNTIYF. DNA of the CDR3: TGTGCCGTAGGGGGCTCAAGCTCTGGAAACACCATATATTTT.

The V call is TRBV27, the J call TRBJ2-1; 12 bases are shared with TRBD2. This CDR3 has 16 residues. The ends lost 5 bases at V and 1 base at J; junction bases unmatched: 3. The germline V gene encodes CDR1 MNHEY and CDR2 SMNVEV (reference sequence). Written as DNA, the CDR3 is TGTGCCAGCAGTACTAGCGGGAGGAGGTCCTACAATGAGCAGTTCTTC. Translation gives CASSTSGRRSYNEQFF.

The chain recombines TRBV5-1 with TRBJ2-2, with TRBD1 matching 7 bases. This CDR3 has 16 residues. V lost 4 bases to trimming and J lost 5 bases; unmatched junction nucleotides: 11. Germline CDR1 reads SGHRS; CDR2 reads YFSETQ. CDR3 nucleotides: TGCGCCAGCAGCCGTGGGACAGTCGATGAGACCGGGGAGCTGTTTTTT. This encodes CASSRGTVDETGELFF.

The genes are TRBV2 and TRBJ1-2; D is perhaps TRBD1 (6 bases). The V end lost 4 bases, the J end lost 2 bases, and 8 bases lay between the germline ends. The length of the CDR3 is 13 residues. CDR1 is SNHLY, CDR2 FYNNEI, per germline. For the CDR3, the DNA is TGTGCCAGCAGTGGAACAGGGAACTATGGCTACACCTTC. It encodes CASSGTGNYGYTF.

The CDR3 loop is CASSVSGSNEQYF. In DNA form, the CDR3 reads TGTGCCAGCAGCGTTAGCGGGAGTAACGAGCAGTACTTC. V is TRBV9 and J is TRBJ2-7, with 9 bases identical to TRBD2. CDR1 and CDR2 from the germline V gene are SGDLS and YYNGEE. The CDR3 is 13 residues long. V lost 2 bases and J lost 5; bases outside the gene matches: 2. Filled out from reference TRBV9 and TRBJ2-7, the complete variable domain reads DSGVTQTPKHLITATGQRVTLRCSPRSGDLSVYWYQQSLDQGLQFLIQYYNGEERAKGNILERFSAQQFPDLHSELNLSSLELGDSALYFCASSVSGSNEQYFGPGTRLTVT.

The J gene is TRBJ2-2, the V gene TRBV6-5; no firm D call. The CDR3 loop spans 15 amino acids. With 0 bases removed from V and 5 bases from J, the gap between germline ends came to 10 bases. CDR1 and CDR2 (germline): MNHEY, SVGAGI. CDR3 DNA sequence: TGTGCCAGCAGTTACTCGAGGCTTTGGACCGGGGAGCTGTTTTTT. Translation gives CASSYSRLWTGELFF.

The chain carries TRBV25-1 and TRBJ2-3; D not certain. Germline V gene lookup returns CDR1 MGHDK and CDR2 SYGVNS. With 4 bases removed from V and 3 bases from J, the gap between germline ends came to 8 bases. The CDR3 extends over 13 amino acids. As DNA, the CDR3 is TGTGCCAGCAGTGTTCCGGTTACAGATACGCAGTATTTT. It yields the protein CASSVPVTDTQYF.